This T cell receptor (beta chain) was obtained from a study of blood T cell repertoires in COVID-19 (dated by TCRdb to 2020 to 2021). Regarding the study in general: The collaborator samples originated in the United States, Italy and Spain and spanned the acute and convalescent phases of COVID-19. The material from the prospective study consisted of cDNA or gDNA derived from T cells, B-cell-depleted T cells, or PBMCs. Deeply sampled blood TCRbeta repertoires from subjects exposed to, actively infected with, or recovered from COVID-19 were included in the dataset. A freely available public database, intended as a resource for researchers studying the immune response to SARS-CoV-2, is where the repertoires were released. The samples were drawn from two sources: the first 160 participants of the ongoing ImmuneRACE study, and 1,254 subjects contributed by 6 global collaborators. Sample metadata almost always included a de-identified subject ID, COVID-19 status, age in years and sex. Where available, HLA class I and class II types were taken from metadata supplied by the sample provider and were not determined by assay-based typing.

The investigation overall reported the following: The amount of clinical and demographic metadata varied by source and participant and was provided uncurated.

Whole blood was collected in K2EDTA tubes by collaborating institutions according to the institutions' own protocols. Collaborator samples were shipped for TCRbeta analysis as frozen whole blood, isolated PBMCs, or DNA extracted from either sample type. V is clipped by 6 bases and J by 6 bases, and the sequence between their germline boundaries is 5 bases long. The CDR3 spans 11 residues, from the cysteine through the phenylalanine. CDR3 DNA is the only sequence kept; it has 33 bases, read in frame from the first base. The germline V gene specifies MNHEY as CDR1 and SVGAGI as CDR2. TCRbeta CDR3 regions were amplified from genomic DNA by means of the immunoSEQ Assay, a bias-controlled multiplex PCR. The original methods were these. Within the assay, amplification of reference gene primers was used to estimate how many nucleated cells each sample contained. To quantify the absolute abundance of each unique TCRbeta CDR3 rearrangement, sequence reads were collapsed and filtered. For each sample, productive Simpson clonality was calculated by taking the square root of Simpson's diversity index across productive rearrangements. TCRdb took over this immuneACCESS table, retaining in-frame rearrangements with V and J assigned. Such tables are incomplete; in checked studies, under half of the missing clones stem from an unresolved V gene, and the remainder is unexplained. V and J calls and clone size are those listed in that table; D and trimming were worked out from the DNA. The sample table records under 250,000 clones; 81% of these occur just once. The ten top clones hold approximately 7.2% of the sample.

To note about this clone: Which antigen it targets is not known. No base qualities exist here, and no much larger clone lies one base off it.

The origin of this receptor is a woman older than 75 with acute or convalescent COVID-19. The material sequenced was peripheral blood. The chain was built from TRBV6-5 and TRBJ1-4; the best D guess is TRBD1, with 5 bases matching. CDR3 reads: CASRGHEKLFF. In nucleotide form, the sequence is TGTGCCAGCAGGGGGCATGAAAAACTGTTTTTT.